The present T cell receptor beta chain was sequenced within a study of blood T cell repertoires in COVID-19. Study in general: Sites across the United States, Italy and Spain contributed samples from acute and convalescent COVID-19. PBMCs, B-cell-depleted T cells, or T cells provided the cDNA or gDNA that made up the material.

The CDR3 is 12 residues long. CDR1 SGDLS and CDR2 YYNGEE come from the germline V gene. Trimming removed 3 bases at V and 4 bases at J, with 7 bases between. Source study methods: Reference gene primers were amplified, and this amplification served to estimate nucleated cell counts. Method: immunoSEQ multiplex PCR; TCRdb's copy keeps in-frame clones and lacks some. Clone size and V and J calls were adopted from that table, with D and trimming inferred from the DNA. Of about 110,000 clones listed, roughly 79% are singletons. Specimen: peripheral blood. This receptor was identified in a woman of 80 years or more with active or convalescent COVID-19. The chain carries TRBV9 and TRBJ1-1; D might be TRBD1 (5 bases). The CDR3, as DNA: TGTGCCAGCAGCGGGAGGGGCACTGAAGCTTTCTTT. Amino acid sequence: CASSGRGTEAFF.